These 16 T cell receptor beta chains came from one sample sequenced in a study of shared clonotypes between healthy human individuals. Only in-frame clones appear in the TCRdb table, and some are missing; sequencing was by immunoSEQ multiplex PCR. The repertoire holds 1,400,000 or so clones, with about 98.5% as singletons. Sequences were obtained from naive CD4+ T cells sorted from blood. Subset of the sample: CD45RA+ positively selected. The receptor set was obtained from a man aged 25 to 45 in good health.

This chain joins TRBV2 and TRBJ2-7; D is unclear. This CDR3 has 14 amino acids. Trimming removed 10 bases from V and 7 bases from J, with 23 bases in between. CDR1 is SNHLY and CDR2 is FYNNEI in the germline V gene. This CDR3 is CATSPRPESREQYF. The CDR3 nucleotides are TGTGCCACCTCACCCCGGCCGGAGAGTAGGGAGCAGTACTTC.

The rearrangement links TRBV5-4 to TRBJ2-2; D uncertain. The V gene lost 5 bases and the J gene lost 1 base, with 9 bases spanning the gap. Per the germline V gene, CDR1 is SGHNT and CDR2 is YYREEE (reference sequence). This CDR3 spans 14 amino acids. The CDR3 DNA reads as TGTGCCAGCAGGATAACCTGGAACACCGGGGAGCTGTTTTTT. Protein product: CASRITWNTGELFF.

The chain recombines TRBV5-6 with TRBJ2-1; possible D gene TRBD2, 5 bases. V lost 2 bases to trimming and J lost 9 bases, with 18 bases between them. CDR1 SGHDT and CDR2 YYEEEE come from the germline V gene. This CDR3 has 15 amino acids. CDR3 sequence (DNA): TGTGCCAGCAGCTTCGGGGAAGAGCCCAGGCGTGAGCAGTTCTTC. Encoded protein: CASSFGEEPRREQFF.

Remarks on this clone: In the same sample, other DNA sequences code for this CDR3. The V call is TRBV29-1, the J call TRBJ2-7; 12 nucleotides match TRBD2. Germline trimming cut 6 bases from V and 2 bases from J; bases unmatched to any gene: 2. The germline V gene encodes CDR1 SQVTM and CDR2 ANQGSEA. The CDR3 is 13 residues long. CDR3 bases: TGCAGCGTGCGGACTAGCGGGGCCTACGAGCAGTACTTC. Protein: CSVRTSGAYEQYF.

The chain has TRBV6-5 and TRBJ1-3, with a possible D match to TRBD1 (5 bases). Germline CDR1 MNHEY, CDR2 SVGAGI. Trimming stripped 5 bases from V and 2 bases from J, with 10 bases between. The CDR3 runs 14 residues. CDR3 sequence: CASSRQGTGNTIYF. The CDR3 DNA is TGTGCCAGCAGTAGGCAGGGCACTGGAAACACCATATATTTT.

V and J are TRBV27 and TRBJ1-1, with TRBD1 as a possible D gene (6 bases). The V end lost 6 bases, the J end lost 0 bases, and 20 bases lay between the germline ends. CDR1 is MNHEY, CDR2 SMNVEV, per germline (reference sequence). The CDR3 is 17 residues long. CDR3: CASSPSKGGLMNTEAFF. The CDR3, as DNA: TGTGCCAGCAGCCCTTCGAAGGGGGGTTTAATGAACACTGAAGCTTTCTTT.

Points on this clone: This CDR3 is also generated by other DNA sequences in the sample. The chain links TRBV20-1 to TRBJ2-3; no firm D call. V lost 3 bases and J 3 bases, leaving 4 bases between the germline ends. The germline V gene has CDR1 DFQATT and CDR2 SNEGSKA (reference sequence). This CDR3 has 11 residues. The CDR3 loop reads CSASRTDTQYF. CDR3 sequence (DNA): TGCAGTGCTAGTAGAACAGATACGCAGTATTTT.

The CDR3 here is CASSRQGAGYGYTF. CDR3 DNA sequence: TGTGCCAGCAGCAGACAGGGGGCCGGCTATGGCTACACCTTC. The chain is built from TRBV5-8 and TRBJ1-2, with 10 bases matching TRBD1. CDR1 and CDR2 from the germline V gene are SGHTS and YDEGEE. The junction had 4 bases not matched to a gene; V was cut back by 4 bases and J by 4 bases. The CDR3 is made up of 14 amino acids.

Only one count was recorded for this clone. J is TRBJ2-2 and V is TRBV9; D might be TRBD2 (5 bases). The CDR3 is 16 residues long. CDR1 SGDLS and CDR2 YYNGEE come from the germline V gene. V shed 4 bases and J shed 2 bases, with 15 bases lying between them. Here the CDR3 reads CASSPGSSLNTGELFF. CDR3 nucleotides: TGTGCCAGCAGCCCCGGGTCTAGCTTAAACACCGGGGAGCTGTTTTTT.

The rearrangement links TRBV9 to TRBJ2-3; D is uncertain. The CDR3 spans 13 residues. The ends were cut back, 4 bases at V and 7 bases at J, with 13 bases in the middle. Germline CDR1 SGDLS, CDR2 YYNGEE. In DNA, the CDR3 is TGTGCCAGCAGCCCCGGCGAGAAGAATACGCAGTATTTT. Translation: CASSPGEKNTQYF.

The rearrangement uses TRBV18 and TRBJ2-3; D call uncertain. Germline CDR1 and CDR2: KGHSH and LQKENI. The CDR3 consists of 14 residues. Deletions cut 5 bases from V and 2 bases from J, with 11 bases between. The chain's CDR3 is CASSVTQNTDTQYF. CDR3 DNA: TGTGCCAGCTCAGTGACACAGAACACAGATACGCAGTATTTT.

Written as DNA, the CDR3 is TGCAGCGCCGCCCGTGAGAGGGGAAACACCATATATTTT. This translates into CSAARERGNTIYF. The chain is built from TRBV29-1 and TRBJ1-3; D is unresolved. With 7 bases removed from V and 4 bases from J, the gap between germline ends came to 14 bases. Germline CDR1 and CDR2: SQVTM and ANQGSEA. The CDR3 loop spans 13 amino acids.

This sequence joins TRBV2 and TRBJ1-2; D unclear. V was shortened by 7 bases and J by 4 bases, with 13 bases between the two germline ends. This CDR3 contains 13 residues. Germline V gene sequence: CDR1 SNHLY, CDR2 FYNNEI. The CDR3 DNA sequence: TGTGCCAGCATGCCCTACGGGAGCTATGGCTACACCTTC. Translated: CASMPYGSYGYTF.

This chain joins TRBV14 and TRBJ2-1, with D tentatively TRBD2 (6 bases). Trimming took off 5 bases at V and 6 bases at J, with 17 bases between the two ends. This CDR3 is built from 15 residues. Germline values: CDR1 SGHDN, CDR2 FVKESK. CDR3 DNA sequence: TGTGCCAGCAGCGGAGGAGGCGGGATTGGCAATGAGCAGTTCTTC. This encodes CASSGGGGIGNEQFF.

The V gene is TRBV7-9, the J gene TRBJ2-1; D perhaps matches TRBD2 (6 bases). Between the trimmed V and J ends, which lost 5 bases and 0 bases, there was a span of 11 bases. Germline-derived CDR1 and CDR2 are SEHNR and FQNEAQ (reference sequence). The CDR3 length is 15 residues. The CDR3 DNA reads as TGTGCCAGCAGCCCGACTAGTTACTCCTACAATGAGCAGTTCTTC. Translating it yields CASSPTSYSYNEQFF.

The V gene is TRBV5-1, the J gene TRBJ2-1; tentatively, D is TRBD2 (5 bases). CDR1 and CDR2 from the germline V gene are SGHRS and YFSETQ. Between the trimmed V and J ends, which lost 0 bases and 0 bases, there was a span of 13 bases. The CDR3 contains 17 residues. This CDR3 reads CASSLGVARTSYNEQFF. In DNA form, the CDR3 reads TGCGCCAGCAGCTTGGGGGTAGCGCGCACCTCCTACAATGAGCAGTTCTTC.